This record looks at one TCR beta chain sequence and its context. Its antigen is not yet known. The sample holds no much larger clone one base away, and base qualities are not on file. Only healthy Caucasian donors were included. Three unrelated non-twin adults were additionally sequenced: a male aged 18 to 29, a male aged 50 to 59 and a female aged 50 to 59. Miltenyi CD45RO+ enrichment and human naive T-cell isolation kits were used to isolate memory (CD45RO+) and naive T cells from PBMC. These data are taken from a study of identical twins (dated by TCRdb to 2016 to 2017). Regarding the research as a whole: To test whether fetal clonotypes persist, the study used deep sequencing on TCR alpha and beta repertoires from monozygotic twins, unrelated adults of various ages, and cord blood. To rule out contamination, replicate twin experiments were performed at different times with different library preparation protocols.

Via the germline V gene, CDR1 is SGHRS and CDR2 YFSETQ. V lost 0 bases and J lost 3 bases; the stretch between them is 7 bases long. The CDR3 measures 13 amino acids from cysteine to phenylalanine. Only CDR3 DNA is held: 39 bases, read in frame from base 1. Libraries came from 5' RACE. These reads were obtained on an Illumina HiSeq 2000. A universal primer binding site was added through template switching, and the final cDNA carried a unique molecular identifier so that TCR cDNA molecules could be counted accurately. First-strand cDNA for TCR alpha and beta chains was synthesized from specific primers in the conserved constant-segment region. Each cDNA library was double barcoded, with a SMART-Mk sample barcode plus Illumina barcodes, to control for contamination. TruSeq adapter sequences, together with Illumina sample barcodes, were added in two successive PCR steps. The Illumina HiSeq platform was used with custom primers to sequence TCR alpha and beta cDNA libraries. For the original study's pipeline: Unique molecular identifiers were extracted from raw reads with MiGEC, and CDR3 positions were determined with MiXCR. For each individual, recombination models were inferred using an EM algorithm with the repgenHMM and IGoR tools. The analysis of shared clonotypes was done with the tcR package in R, with sharing normalized by the product of cloneset sizes. To study raw recombination free of thymic and clonal selection effects, out-of-frame nonproductive sequences were analyzed. TCRdb cleaned the public reads at Q25 with fastp, built clones with MiXCR and kept in-frame beta chains. Rows merge per CDR3 protein into single entries with the most common DNA and genes. The V and J calls come from TCRdb's annotation, not from the publication. This sample gives under 450,000 distinct CDR3 sequences in total; roughly 18% of them show up just once. The top ten clones comprise 12% of the sample.

What the research found in general, with its limitations: In monozygotic twins, recombination models systematically underestimated out-of-frame TCR alpha sharing, but the models matched the sharing seen between unrelated individuals. Abundant cord blood beta clonotypes had fewer insertions, young adult naive repertoires showed a similar but weaker trend, and memory repertoires showed no such trend. Invariant T cells such as MAIT and iNKT could partly confound zero-insertion analyses, though diverse VJ usage argued against this for most clonotypes. Compared with coincidental sharing between unrelated individuals, out-of-frame TCR alpha sequences shared between twins showed an excess of sequences with low generation probability. Because the same donors could not be followed over many years, conclusions were based on cross-sectional statistical analysis. In beta out-of-frame sequences, excess twin sharing was weaker, because having fewer shared sequences lowered the signal-to-noise ratio.

The sample taken for sequencing was naive T cells sorted from blood. Reading the label with the study, this specimen's cell subset or site is: cells isolated with a human naive T-cell isolation kit. The rearranged segments are TRBV5-1 and TRBJ2-7, with no confident D gene call. This receptor was identified in a man aged 50 or older in good health. The CDR3 region reads CASSLGLDYEQYF. The DNA sequence follows: TGCGCCAGCAGCTTGGGACTTGACTACGAGCAGTACTTC.